Following are 20 T cell receptor beta chains from one sample sequenced in a study of blood T cell repertoires in COVID-19. TCRdb's table, derived via immunoSEQ multiplex PCR, lists solely in-frame clones and lacks some. Seen here are some 50,000 clones, roughly 88% observed once, and the top ten hold around 8%. The sample consisted of peripheral blood. The origin of the receptors is a human donor in a cohort sampled during active COVID-19.

The chain links TRBV6-6 to TRBJ2-5; 9 bases are shared with TRBD1. This CDR3 is built from 13 residues. Germline loops: CDR1 MNHNY, CDR2 SVGAGI (reference sequence). The V and J ends lost 4 bases and 9 bases, in that order; junction bases with no gene match: 6. The CDR3 region has the DNA TGTGCCAGCAGTTGGGGACAGGGAGGGCCCCAGTACTTC. Translating gives CASSWGQGGPQYF.

The chain links TRBV25-1 to TRBJ2-2, with 10 bases identical to TRBD2. Germline V gene sequence: CDR1 MGHDK, CDR2 SYGVNS. V lost 8 bases, J lost 5 bases, and 11 bases stayed unmatched. The CDR3 spans 16 residues. The CDR3, as DNA: TGTGCCAGCGGGGGTCTAGCGGGAGTTCCGACCGGGGAGCTGTTTTTT. Translation gives CASGGLAGVPTGELFF. The variable domain in full, with the rest retrieved from reference TRBV25-1 and TRBJ2-2, is EADIYQTPRYLVIGTGKKITLECSQTMGHDKMYWYQQDPGMELHLIHYSYGVNSTEKGDLSSESTVSRIRTEHFPLTLESARPSHTSQYLCASGGLAGVPTGELFFGEGSRLTVL.

This chain uses TRBV6-5 with TRBJ2-1; 8 nucleotides match TRBD2. The CDR3 runs to 15 residues. The germline CDR1 and CDR2 sequences are MNHEY and SVGAGI. With V trimmed by 6 bases and J by 4 bases, 8 bases remained unmatched. CDR3 amino acids: CASRPTSGKYNEQFF. Written as DNA, the CDR3 is TGTGCCAGCAGACCTACTAGCGGCAAATACAATGAGCAGTTCTTC.

The rearrangement links TRBV10-1 to TRBJ2-2; D might be TRBD2 (6 bases). CDR1 is WNHNN, CDR2 SYGVQD, per germline (reference sequence). V was trimmed by 3 bases and J by 6 bases, leaving 17 bases between them. The length of the CDR3 is 16 residues. The CDR3 nucleotides read TGCGCCAGCAGTGACCGGGGTGGGGGAGGCGCCGGGGAGCTGTTTTTT. This translates into CASSDRGGGGAGELFF.

The chain combines TRBV5-1 with TRBJ2-7; the match to TRBD2 covers 10 bases. This CDR3 region has 16 residues. With 3 bases clipped from V and 2 bases from J, the junction kept 8 bases outside the gene matches. Germline loops: CDR1 SGHRS, CDR2 YFSETQ. As DNA, the CDR3 is TGCGCCAGCAGCTCGGAGCCCCTAGCGGGAGCCTACGAGCAGTACTTC. Encoded protein: CASSSEPLAGAYEQYF. The complete variable domain, with remaining parts taken from reference TRBV5-1 and TRBJ2-7, reads KAGVTQTPRYLIKTRGQQVTLSCSPISGHRSVSWYQQTPGQGLQFLFEYFSETQRNKGNFPGRFSGRQFSNSRSEMNVSTLELGDSALYLCASSSEPLAGAYEQYFGPGTRLTVT.

The CDR3 DNA reads as TGTGCCAGCAGTTCCTTAGCGGGAGGACGCTACAATGAGCAGTTCTTC. Protein sequence: CASSSLAGGRYNEQFF. The genes are TRBV2 and TRBJ2-1, with 10 positions matching TRBD2. After removal of 5 bases from V and 3 bases from J, the junction contained 7 bases not matched to a gene. The length of the CDR3 is 16 residues. CDR1 is SNHLY, CDR2 FYNNEI, per germline.

The rearrangement joins TRBV7-8 to TRBJ2-5, with a tentative D call TRBD2 (5 bases). The length of the CDR3 is 13 residues. V was shortened by 1 base and J by 3 bases, with 6 bases between the two germline ends. CDR1 SGHVS and CDR2 FQNEAQ come from the germline V gene. CDR3 coding DNA: TGTGCCAGCAGCTTAGACGGGGAAGAGACCCAGTACTTC. It yields the protein CASSLDGEETQYF.

This chain links TRBV2 with TRBJ2-2, with D unresolved. With 4 bases removed from V and 0 bases from J, the gap between germline ends came to 3 bases. The germline gives CDR1 SNHLY, CDR2 FYNNEI. The length of the CDR3 is 13 residues. The CDR3 sequence is CASSASNTGELFF. CDR3 DNA sequence: TGTGCCAGCAGTGCGTCGAACACCGGGGAGCTGTTTTTT.

The chain links TRBV19 to TRBJ2-3; D gene unclear. The V and J ends lost 4 bases and 0 bases respectively, with 5 bases between them. CDR1 and CDR2 from the germline V gene are LNHDA and SQIVND (reference sequence). The CDR3 is 13 amino acids. The CDR3: CASSTPSTDTQYF. The CDR3 DNA sequence: TGTGCCAGTAGTACTCCTAGCACAGATACGCAGTATTTT.

This sequence joins TRBV5-1 and TRBJ1-1, with D possibly TRBD1 on 5 matching bases. CDR1 and CDR2 (germline): SGHRS, YFSETQ. V lost 4 bases and J 3 bases, leaving 13 bases between the germline ends. The CDR3 has 14 residues. CDR3 nucleotide sequence: TGCGCCAGCAGCAATCAGGGCTCCTACACTGAAGCTTTCTTT. It is translated as CASSNQGSYTEAFF.

The chain combines TRBV19 with TRBJ1-6; 8 positions agree with TRBD1. The germline V gene has CDR1 LNHDA and CDR2 SQIVND (reference sequence). The CDR3 is 13 amino acids. V shed 5 bases and J 7 bases; nucleotides not matched to a gene: 1. The CDR3 bases are TGTGCCAGTAGTCAGGGGGCAAATTCACCCCTCCACTTT. The encoded protein is CASSQGANSPLHF.

In regard to this clone: A junction boundary mismatches the germline segment, possibly from a read error. This chain's CDR3 is CASSYPGQGFNTETFF. CDR3 DNA sequence: TGTGCCAGCAGTTACCCGGGACAGGGCTTTAACACTGAAACTTTCTTT. The V gene is TRBV6-2 or TRBV6-3, the J gene TRBJ1-1; 9 positions match TRBD1. The germline V gene encodes CDR1 MNHEY and CDR2 SVGEGT. The CDR3 is 16 residues long.

This chain joins TRBV11-1 and TRBJ2-1; 12 nucleotides align to TRBD2. V lost 5 bases to trimming and J lost 10 bases; unmatched junction nucleotides: 6. The CDR3 runs to 14 residues. CDR1 is SGHAT, CDR2 FQDESV, per germline (reference sequence). CDR3 loop: CASSNGGLAGEQFF. The CDR3 region has the DNA TGTGCCAGCAGCAACGGAGGACTAGCGGGAGAGCAGTTCTTC.

The J gene is TRBJ2-3, the V gene TRBV2, with D possibly being TRBD2 (6 bases). The CDR3 length is 16 residues. Trimming took 0 bases from V and 4 from J, leaving 14 bases between them. The germline gives CDR1 SNHLY, CDR2 FYNNEI. CDR3 sequence: CASSEALPERADTQYF. In nucleotides, the CDR3 is TGTGCCAGCAGTGAAGCGCTCCCAGAGCGGGCAGATACGCAGTATTTT.

Only one count was recorded for this clone. V and J are TRBV19 and TRBJ1-5, with 8 bases fitting TRBD1. The CDR3 has 15 residues. The V and J ends lost 3 bases and 6 bases, in that order; junction bases with no gene match: 7. From germline, CDR1 is LNHDA and CDR2 SQIVND (reference sequence). CDR3 coding DNA: TGTGCCAGTAGTATCACGGGACAGGCGTTTCAGCCCCAGCATTTT. It is translated as CASSITGQAFQPQHF.

The V gene is TRBV28, the J gene TRBJ1-2, with D perhaps matching TRBD1 (6 bases). The CDR3 is made up of 12 amino acids. The V end was cut by 4 bases, the J end by 6 bases, with 9 bases between. The germline V gene has CDR1 MDHEN and CDR2 SYDVKM. The CDR3 reads CASSSYRDGYTF. In DNA, the CDR3 is TGTGCCAGCAGTTCCTACAGGGATGGCTACACCTTC.

The chain joins TRBV3-1 (or the pseudogene TRBV3-2) to TRBJ1-1; perhaps TRBD1 as D (5 bases). The ends were cut back, 10 bases at V and 0 bases at J, with 12 bases in the middle. This CDR3 has 13 amino acids. Germline CDR1 reads LGHDT; CDR2 reads YNNKEL (reference sequence). The CDR3 sequence: CATGAGMNTEAFF. Written as DNA, the CDR3 is TGTGCCACTGGGGCGGGAATGAACACTGAAGCTTTCTTT.

The rearrangement joins TRBV24-1 to TRBJ2-1; 7 nucleotides align to TRBD1. This CDR3 is built from 13 residues. V was pared by 4 bases and J by 6 bases, with 2 bases of the junction left unmatched. The germline CDR1 and CDR2 sequences are KGHDR and SFDVKD. The CDR3 loop reads CATSDTGANEQFF. As DNA, the CDR3 is TGTGCCACCAGTGACACAGGGGCCAATGAGCAGTTCTTC.

The sample holds a few counts of this clone. The rearrangement uses TRBV4-1 and TRBJ1-3; D ambiguous. This CDR3 is built from 17 residues. The germline V and J ends were trimmed by 1 base and 2 bases, with 15 bases remaining between them. Germline-derived CDR1 and CDR2 are MGHRA and YSYEKL. DNA for the CDR3: TGCGCCAGCAGCCAAGGGGCAGGCCTCGACCCTGGAAACACCATATATTTT. Amino acids: CASSQGAGLDPGNTIYF.

This clone was seen once. The rearrangement joins TRBV18 to TRBJ2-3; 8 bases are a match to TRBD2. Germline V gene data show CDR1 as KGHSH and CDR2 as LQKENI. Losses at the gene ends were 3 bases for V and 4 bases for J; bases not matched to a gene: 9. This CDR3 has 16 residues. In DNA, the CDR3 is TGTGCCAGCTCACCGAGAGCGGGAGTTGGCTCAGATACGCAGTATTTT. It specifies CASSPRAGVGSDTQYF.